These T cell receptor beta chains were read from a single sample in a study of T cell changes during pregnancy in multiple sclerosis. Sequencing was performed with immunoSEQ multiplex PCR; in TCRdb, only in-frame clones are kept and a portion is missing. The table records tens of thousands of clones, about 89% of them present only once. The material sequenced was peripheral blood, taken in the second trimester of pregnancy. Source of these receptors: a female donor with multiple sclerosis, enrolled in a pregnancy study. Each CDR3 is given with its conserved first and last residue. The D gene is left open where the match is weak. The size entry is marked missing in some rows and otherwise reads once, few, many or a size class.

clone size | D gene | J gene | V gene | CDR3 DNA | CDR3 protein
NA | TRBD1 | TRBJ1-1 | TRBV27 | TGTGCCAGCAGCCCCGGACAGGGGATTATGAACACTGAAGCTTTCTTT | CASSPGQGIMNTEAFF
NA | NA | TRBJ2-1 | TRBV4-3 | TGCGCCAGCAGCCAACAGGCTGCTGGGTTTTACAATGAGCAGTTCTTC | CASSQQAAGFYNEQFF
NA | TRBD1 | TRBJ2-7 | TRBV27 | TGTGCCTCCAAGCGGGACAGGGGTGGCTACGAGCAGTACTTC | CASKRDRGGYEQYF
NA | TRBD1 | TRBJ2-3 | TRBV29-1 | TGCAGCGCCAGGGACAGGGATTACACAGATACGCAGTATTTT | CSARDRDYTDTQYF
once | NA | TRBJ2-7 | TRBV9 | TGTGCCAGCAGCGTAGAAGACTTTGCCTACGAGCAGTACTTC | CASSVEDFAYEQYF
once | TRBD2 | TRBJ2-5 | TRBV7-2 | TGTGCCAGCAGCCTTAGTGGGATACTAGCGGGGGGGCCTGGGGAGACCCAGTACTTC | CASSLSGILAGGPGETQYF
NA | NA | TRBJ2-5 | TRBV10-3 | TGTGCCATCAGTGAGTCGGGTGGCGGGGCCCAAGAGACCCAGTACTTC | CAISESGGGAQETQYF
NA | NA | TRBJ2-5 | TRBV14 | TGTGCCAGCAGCCAGTCTTCAGGGATTCGTGCGGAGACCCAGTACTTC | CASSQSSGIRAETQYF
NA | NA | TRBJ1-6 | TRBV7-2 | TGTGCCAGCAGCTTAATAGAACAGTATAATTCACCCCTCCACTTT | CASSLIEQYNSPLHF
NA | NA | TRBJ1-2 | TRBV6-5 | TGTGCCAGCAGTTTGGGGGGAGACTATGGCTACACCTTC | CASSLGGDYGYTF
NA | TRBD1 | TRBJ2-5 | TRBV4-1 | TGCGCCAGCAGCCAAGGGTTGACAGGGAGTGAGACCCAGTACTTC | CASSQGLTGSETQYF
NA | TRBD2 | TRBJ2-7 | TRBV7-2 | TGTGCCAGCAGCCCCCGGTCCCCCTTTGAGCGGGGGGGCCACGAGCAGTACTTC | CASSPRSPFERGGHEQYF
NA | TRBD2 | TRBJ2-3 | TRBV10-3 | TGTGCCATAAGACTAGCGGGGGCACTGGATACGCAGTATTTT | CAIRLAGALDTQYF
NA | NA | TRBJ2-3 | TRBV9 | TGTGCCGGCAGTAGGGGGGGAACCACAGATACGCAGTATTTT | CAGSRGGTTDTQYF
NA | NA | TRBJ1-1 | TRBV5-8 | TGTGCCAGCAGCTTCTTAAGCGGGACCTTGAGCACTGAAGCTTTCTTT | CASSFLSGTLSTEAFF
once | NA | TRBJ1-4 | TRBV18 | TGTGCCAGCTCACCACGGTCGGGGGAAGAGCTGTTTTTT | CASSPRSGEELFF
NA | TRBD1 | TRBJ2-2 | TRBV7-3 | TGTGCCAGCAGCTTAATGGGACAGGGTTACGCCGGGGAGCTGTTTTTT | CASSLMGQGYAGELFF